A selection of T cell receptor beta chains follows, all from one sample in a study of blood T cell repertoires in COVID-19. Assay used: immunoSEQ multiplex PCR; TCRdb lists only in-frame clones, some missing. The sample has approximately 490,000 clones, about 88% seen once. Source material: PBMCs or T cells enriched from blood (not recorded which). All receptors come from a woman aged 55-70 years who had recovered from COVID-19. Each CDR3 is given with its conserved first and last residue. Each record gives: D gene, V gene, clone size, J gene, CDR3 protein, CDR3 DNA. D genes are given only for firm matches. Clone size appears in some rows only: once, few, many, or a class for an expanded clone.

.	TRBV10-1	.	TRBJ2-1	CASSDPGNNEQFF	TGCGCCAGCAGTGACCCAGGGAACAATGAGCAGTTCTTC
.	TRBV19	once	TRBJ1-6	CASRTGGLSPLHF	TGTGCCAGTAGAACAGGAGGGTTGTCACCCCTCCACTTT
.	TRBV4-1	.	TRBJ1-4	CASSQESREKLFF	TGCGCCAGCAGCCAAGAATCCAGAGAAAAACTGTTTTTT
TRBD1	TRBV28	.	TRBJ1-2	CASRSGQANYGYTF	TGTGCCAGCAGATCTGGACAGGCTAACTATGGCTACACCTTC
.	TRBV10-3	.	TRBJ2-7	CAITEGLNYEQYF	TGTGCCATCACTGAGGGTCTAAACTACGAGCAGTACTTC
.	TRBV14	.	TRBJ1-4	CASSQDQWGANEKLFF	TGTGCCAGCAGCCAAGATCAATGGGGGGCTAATGAAAAACTGTTTTTT
.	TRBV6-1	.	TRBJ2-2	CASSEAAGTTGELFF	TGTGCCAGCAGTGAAGCGGCGGGGACCACCGGGGAGCTGTTTTTT
.	TRBV5-5	.	TRBJ2-1	CASSLPPVRTYNEQFF	TGTGCCAGCAGCTTGCCGCCAGTTCGTACCTACAATGAGCAGTTCTTC
TRBD1	TRBV24-1	.	TRBJ2-2	CATSDSGQGRTGELFF	TGTGCCACCAGTGATTCGGGACAGGGAAGGACCGGGGAGCTGTTTTTT
.	TRBV19	.	TRBJ2-2	CASSGRSGRTNTGELFF	TGTGCCAGTAGTGGGCGCTCGGGGAGAACAAACACCGGGGAGCTGTTTTTT
.	TRBV24-1	.	TRBJ1-4	CATSAPQGRELFF	TGTGCCACCAGTGCGCCTCAGGGGAGGGAACTGTTTTTT
.	TRBV6-5	.	TRBJ1-2	CASSQDSQDGYTF	TGTGCCAGCAGTCAGGACAGTCAGGATGGCTACACCTTC
TRBD2	TRBV24-1	.	TRBJ2-1	CATSDRSGGSANEQFF	TGTGCCACCAGTGACCGTAGCGGGGGAAGCGCGAATGAGCAGTTCTTC
.	TRBV9	.	TRBJ1-1	CASSVGGLKMNTEAFF	TGTGCCAGCAGCGTAGGGGGCCTCAAAATGAACACTGAAGCTTTCTTT
TRBD1	TRBV30	.	TRBJ1-2	CAWSSPTGASYGYTF	TGTGCCTGGAGTTCACCGACAGGGGCTTCCTATGGCTACACCTTC
TRBD1	TRBV27	.	TRBJ2-1	CASSLIDRGQVYNEQFF	TGTGCCAGCAGTTTGATAGACAGGGGGCAGGTCTACAATGAGCAGTTCTTC
.	TRBV19	.	TRBJ1-6	CASSTPQGSYSPLHF	TGTGCCAGTAGTACCCCACAGGGCTCCTATTCACCCCTCCACTTT
.	TRBV4-2	.	TRBJ1-1	CASSHRTANTEAFF	TGTGCCAGCAGCCACCGGACAGCGAACACTGAAGCTTTCTTT
.	TRBV7-2	.	TRBJ1-6	CASSSRGGVGLSPLHF	TGTGCCAGCAGCTCCCGGGGGGGGGTCGGTCTTTCACCCCTCCACTTT
.	TRBV13	.	TRBJ2-3	CASSPPTSTDTQYF	TGTGCCAGCAGCCCTCCGACTAGCACAGATACGCAGTATTTT
TRBD1	TRBV5-6	.	TRBJ1-3	CASSSERQGWKRNTIYF	TGTGCCAGCAGCTCCGAGCGACAGGGCTGGAAAAGAAACACCATATATTTT
.	TRBV4-1	.	TRBJ1-2	CASSQAEVYYGYTF	TGCGCCAGCAGCCAAGCTGAGGTATACTATGGCTACACCTTC
TRBD2	TRBV27	.	TRBJ2-5	CASSYSGAKGTQYF	TGTGCCAGCAGTTACAGCGGGGCTAAGGGGACCCAGTACTTC
.	TRBV3-1/TRBV3-2	.	TRBJ1-2	CASRQRAIGTSSGGYTF	TGTGCCAGCAGACAAAGGGCCATCGGGACGTCTAGCGGTGGCTACACCTTC
TRBD1	TRBV13	.	TRBJ2-1	CASTLLDREHGEQFF	TGTGCCAGCACACTCCTGGACAGGGAGCACGGTGAGCAGTTCTTC
TRBD1	TRBV2	.	TRBJ1-5	CASSSQGRSNQPQHF	TGTGCCAGCAGTTCACAGGGGAGGAGCAATCAGCCCCAGCATTTT
.	TRBV11-2	.	TRBJ1-3	CASSEGAPSSGNTIYF	TGTGCCAGCAGCGAAGGAGCCCCGAGCTCTGGAAACACCATATATTTT